The entry that follows covers one TCR beta chain sequence. Its antigen remains unidentified. Around 3,600 ng of total RNA went into each TCR library. TCRdb reworked the 5' RACE reads into one entry per CDR3 protein, no DNA. The record lists about 300,000 distinct CDR3 sequences, of which the ten most abundant hold 5.6%. The germline V gene has CDR1 SEHNR and CDR2 FQNEAQ (reference sequence). CDR3 length equals 15 residues. The data derive from a study of monozygotic twins with inflammatory bowel disease. General study results and limits: IBD patients, compared with healthy twins, shared fewer clonotypes with others (especially with disease activity). No repertoire similarity difference was seen between concordant and discordant twins; power was possibly limited.

This chain uses TRBV7-9 with TRBJ2-1; without DNA, the TCRdb call of TRBD1 cannot be checked. This receptor was identified in a human donor with ulcerative colitis or Crohn's disease, or a healthy co-twin of an affected twin (not recorded which). The sample taken for sequencing was blood. CDR3: CASSLEPPGGSEQFF.